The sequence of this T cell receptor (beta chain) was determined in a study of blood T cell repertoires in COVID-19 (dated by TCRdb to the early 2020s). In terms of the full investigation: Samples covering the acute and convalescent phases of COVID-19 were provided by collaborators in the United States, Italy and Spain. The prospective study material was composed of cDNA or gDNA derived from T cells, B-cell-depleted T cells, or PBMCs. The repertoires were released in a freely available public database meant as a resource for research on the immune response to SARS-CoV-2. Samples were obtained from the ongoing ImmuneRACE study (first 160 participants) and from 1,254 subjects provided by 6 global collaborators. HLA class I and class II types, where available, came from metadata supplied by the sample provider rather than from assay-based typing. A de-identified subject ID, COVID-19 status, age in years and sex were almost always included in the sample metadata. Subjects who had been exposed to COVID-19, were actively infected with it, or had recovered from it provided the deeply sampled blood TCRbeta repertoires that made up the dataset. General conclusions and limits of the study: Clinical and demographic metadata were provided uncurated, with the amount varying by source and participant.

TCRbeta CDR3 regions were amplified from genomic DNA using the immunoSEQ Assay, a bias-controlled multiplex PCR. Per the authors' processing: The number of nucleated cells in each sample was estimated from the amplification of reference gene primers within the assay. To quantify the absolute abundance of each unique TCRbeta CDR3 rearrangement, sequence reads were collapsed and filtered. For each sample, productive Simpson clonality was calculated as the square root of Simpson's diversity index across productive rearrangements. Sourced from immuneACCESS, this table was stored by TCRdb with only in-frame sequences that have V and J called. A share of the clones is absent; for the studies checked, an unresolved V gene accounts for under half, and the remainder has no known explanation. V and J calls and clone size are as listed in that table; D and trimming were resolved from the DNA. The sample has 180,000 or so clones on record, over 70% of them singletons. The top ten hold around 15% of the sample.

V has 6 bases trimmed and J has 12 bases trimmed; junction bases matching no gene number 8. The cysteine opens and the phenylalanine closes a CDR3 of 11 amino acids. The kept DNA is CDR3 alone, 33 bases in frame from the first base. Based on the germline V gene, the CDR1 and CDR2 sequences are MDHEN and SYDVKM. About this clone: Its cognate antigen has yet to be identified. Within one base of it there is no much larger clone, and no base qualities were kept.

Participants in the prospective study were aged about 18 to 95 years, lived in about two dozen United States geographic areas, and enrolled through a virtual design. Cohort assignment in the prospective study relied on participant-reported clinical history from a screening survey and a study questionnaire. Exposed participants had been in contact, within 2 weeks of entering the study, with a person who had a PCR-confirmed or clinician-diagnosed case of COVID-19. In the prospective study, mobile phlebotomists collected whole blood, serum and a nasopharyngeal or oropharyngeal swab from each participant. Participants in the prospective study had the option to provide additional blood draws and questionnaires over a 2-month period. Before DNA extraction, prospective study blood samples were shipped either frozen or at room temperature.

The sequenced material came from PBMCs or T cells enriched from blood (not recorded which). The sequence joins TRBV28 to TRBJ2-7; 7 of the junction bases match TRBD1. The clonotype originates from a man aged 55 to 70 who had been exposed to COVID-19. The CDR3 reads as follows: CASSDRVPPYF. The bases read TGTGCCAGCAGCGACAGGGTTCCGCCGTACTTC.